This paragraph reports one T cell receptor (beta chain). These data come from a study of blood T cell repertoires in COVID-19. Study-level background: Samples of COVID-19 (acute and convalescent) were obtained from the United States, Italy and Spain. PBMCs, B-cell-depleted T cells, or T cells were the source of the cDNA or gDNA that made up the material.

The authors' processing: From reference gene primer amplification, estimates of nucleated cell counts were derived. Measured with immunoSEQ multiplex PCR; TCRdb has only the in-frame clones, and not every one. That table furnishes V, J and clone size, whereas the DNA furnished D and trimming. The sample holds fewer than 150,000 clones, approximately 84% seen once. Trimming took off 5 bases at V and 0 bases at J, with 11 bases between the two ends. The CDR3 covers 15 residues. Germline values: CDR1 MDHEN, CDR2 SYDVKM. This TCR was sampled from a woman aged 80 or over in a cohort sampled during active or convalescent COVID-19. Sequences were obtained from peripheral blood. V is TRBV28 and J is TRBJ1-5; D unclear. DNA for the CDR3: TGTGCCAGCAGTCCGGGATTTAATAGCAATCAGCCCCAGCATTTT. As protein: CASSPGFNSNQPQHF.